Each of the 2 T cell receptor beta chains below was sequenced from the same sample in a study of T cell responses to AZD1222 COVID-19 vaccine. Clones were sequenced by immunoSEQ multiplex PCR, and TCRdb holds only the in-frame ones, with some missing. This sample has over 130,000 clones, with around 93% found just once. Sequencing used peripheral blood, obtained 28 days after the second AZD1222 dose. These receptors were collected from an adult who received the AZD1222 COVID-19 vaccine.

The V call is TRBV21-1, the J call TRBJ1-6; the table assigns TRBD1, which was not confirmed against the DNA. TRBV21-1 is a recognized pseudogene. The CDR3 covers 17 residues. CDR3 sequence (DNA): TGTGCCAGCAGCAAATTCGGCGGGACAGCTAATAATTCACCCCTCCACTTT. It translates to CASSKFGGTANNSPLHF.

The rearrangement links TRBV7-9 to TRBJ1-1; 8 bases are a match to TRBD1. J was trimmed by 0 bases and V by 5 bases; bases with no gene match: 5. Per the germline V gene, CDR1 is SEHNR and CDR2 is FQNEAQ (reference sequence). This CDR3 is built from 15 residues. The CDR3 DNA reads TGTGCCAGCAGCCCAGGACAGGGTTTGAACACTGAAGCTTTCTTT. Its translation: CASSPGQGLNTEAFF.